The sequence of this TCR beta chain was determined in a study of beta chain features in type 1 diabetes. Study-level background: Patients were similar to healthy donors in age and gender (as well as in cell yields). The number of sorted cells examined across all samples was under 140,000,000.

Donors underwent one heparinised blood draw, about 0.12 L on average. Expressed TCRB transcripts were sequenced, since all the RNA that had been isolated was reverse transcribed. This table comes from immunoSEQ multiplex PCR, and its TCRdb copy is limited to in-frame clones, with some not included. The sample has about 360,000 clones, roughly 13% seen once; the top ten hold roughly 0.017%. Broader study findings: Relative to healthy donors, patients appeared to have naive, central memory and Treg TCRB repertoires that were more similar.

The CDR3 length is 13 residues. Germline V CDR1 and CDR2: SEHNR, FQNEAQ (reference sequence). Trimming removed 5 bases at V and 5 bases at J, with 12 bases between. Comment on this clone: Its antigen is unidentified.

This chain uses TRBV7-9 with TRBJ2-5; D not certain. This TCR was sampled from a man aged 18 to 29 in good health. Sequencing was done on a sample of naive CD4+ T cells from blood. The DNA of the CDR3 is TGTGCCAGCAGCAACAACCTAGGCGAGACCCAGTACTTC. Translating gives CASSNNLGETQYF.